Each of the 5 T cell receptor beta chains below was sequenced from the same sample in a study of T-cell reconstitution after alpha-beta-depleted transplantation in children. Unique molecular identifiers were built into the TCRbeta library. TCRdb itself ran the PCR reads through MiXCR, one entry per CDR3 protein. The sample has 400,000 to 500,000 distinct CDR3 sequences; roughly 10% are singletons. Sequencing was performed on PBMCs from the stem cell graft donor, taken from the stem cell graft. Receptors were obtained from a human donor who donated a stem cell graft to a child with acute myeloid leukemia.

This clonotype was observed at least ten times. This chain links TRBV27 with TRBJ2-1; D may be TRBD1 (6 bases). The CDR3 covers 14 residues. With 7 bases removed from V and 4 bases from J, the gap between germline ends came to 14 bases. Germline V gene data show CDR1 as MNHEY and CDR2 as SMNVEV (reference sequence). CDR3 amino acids: CASNPGHIYNEQFF. The CDR3 DNA reads TGTGCCAGCAATCCGGGACACATTTACAATGAGCAGTTCTTC.

A note on this clonotype: One end of the junction fails to match germline, which may point to a read error. The V and J genes are TRBV5-4 and TRBJ2-6, with 10 bases identical to TRBD1. Germline lookup yields CDR1 SGHNT and CDR2 YYREEE (reference sequence). The CDR3 is 19 amino acids. The CDR3 here is CASSLAGQGRISGANGLTF. The CDR3 bases are TGTGCCAGCAGCTTGGCGGGACAGGGGAGGATCTCTGGGGCCAACGGCCTGACTTTC.

There are a few counts of this clonotype. This rearrangement joins TRBV5-1 to TRBJ2-1; tentatively, D is TRBD1 or TRBD2 (5 bases each). With 4 bases removed from V and 7 bases from J, the gap between germline ends came to 12 bases. The germline gives CDR1 SGHRS, CDR2 YFSETQ. CDR3 length: 13 residues. CDR3 sequence: CASSERGGNEQFF. The CDR3 bases are TGCGCCAGCAGCGAAAGGGGCGGGAATGAGCAGTTCTTC.

This clonotype showed up many times. This chain links TRBV6-5 with TRBJ2-3, with 7 bases fitting TRBD1. The CDR3 runs 14 residues. Germline assignment: CDR1 MNHEY and CDR2 SVGAGI. Trimming at V came to 10 bases and at J to 5 bases, leaving 12 bases not matched to a gene. CDR3 region: CAITNPRTGDTQYF. The DNA of the CDR3 is TGTGCCATTACCAACCCCAGGACAGGAGATACGCAGTATTTT.

This chain links TRBV20-1 with TRBJ2-3; 10 bases match TRBD2. Germline CDR1 DFQATT, CDR2 SNEGSKA (reference sequence). The CDR3 is made up of 15 amino acids. After removal of 5 bases from V and 2 bases from J, the junction contained 7 bases not matched to a gene. This CDR3 is CSAPLTSGNTDTQYF. CDR3 nucleotide sequence: TGCAGTGCTCCCTTAACTAGCGGGAACACAGATACGCAGTATTTT.